These 14 T cell receptor beta chains were sequenced from one sample in a study of T cell responses to AZD1222 COVID-19 vaccine. The data were produced by immunoSEQ multiplex PCR, yet TCRdb's version contains in-frame clones alone and is incomplete. The table includes 120,000 to 150,000 clones, 89% detected once. The specimen was peripheral blood, collected on day 0 of AZD1222 vaccination. The receptors were sampled from an adult in good health.

V gene TRBV27 combines with J gene TRBJ1-1, with 8 positions matching TRBD1. V lost 6 bases to trimming and J lost 1 base; unmatched junction nucleotides: 22. The CDR3 is made up of 20 amino acids. From germline, CDR1 is MNHEY and CDR2 SMNVEV (reference sequence). The chain's CDR3 is CASSLSGRGLGQLGNTEAFF. The CDR3 DNA reads as TGTGCCAGCAGCCTGTCGGGCAGGGGGCTGGGGCAATTAGGGAACACTGAAGCTTTCTTT.

In this sample, this clone turned up once. V and J are TRBV28 and TRBJ1-5; D is possibly TRBD1 (6 bases). CDR1 is MDHEN and CDR2 is SYDVKM in the germline V gene. Trimming left V 0 bases short and J 4 bases short, with 10 bases between. CDR3 length: 15 residues. The CDR3: CASSLWAGANQPQHF. In DNA, the CDR3 is TGTGCCAGCAGTTTATGGGCAGGGGCTAATCAGCCCCAGCATTTT.

This sequence joins TRBV6-4 and TRBJ2-2; D not certain. With 4 bases removed from V and 5 bases from J, the gap between germline ends came to 8 bases. There are 13 residues in the CDR3. Germline V CDR1 and CDR2: MRHNA, SNTAGT. The CDR3 coding sequence is TGTGCCAGCAGTGTGGGCCTGACCGGGGAGCTGTTTTTT. Amino acid sequence: CASSVGLTGELFF.

The chain is built from TRBV5-1 and TRBJ2-1; TRBD2 agrees at 9 bases. V lost 4 bases, J lost 7 bases, and 9 bases stayed unmatched. Germline V CDR1 and CDR2: SGHRS, YFSETQ. This CDR3 is 15 amino acids long. In DNA form, the CDR3 reads TGCGCCAGCAGCGCGCTAGCGGGGACGTTAAATGAGCAGTTCTTC. Protein sequence: CASSALAGTLNEQFF.

This chain connects TRBV5-4 to TRBJ2-7; D is unresolved. Between the trimmed V and J ends, which lost 0 bases and 2 bases, there was a span of 6 bases. The CDR3 has 13 residues. CDR1 is SGHNT, CDR2 YYREEE, per germline (reference sequence). The CDR3, as DNA: TGTGCCAGCAGCTTGGCGTCCCCCTACGAGCAGTACTTC. Encoded protein: CASSLASPYEQYF. The full variable domain, rest sourced from reference TRBV5-4 and TRBJ2-7, is ETGVTQSPTHLIKTRGQQVTLRCSSQSGHNTVSWYQQALGQGPQFIFQYYREEENGRGNFPPRFSGLQFPNYSSELNVNALELDDSALYLCASSLASPYEQYFGPGTRLTVT.

This chain links TRBV12-3 or TRBV12-4 with TRBJ2-7; perhaps TRBD2 as D (5 bases). Trimming removed 7 bases at V and 2 bases at J, with 9 bases between. The CDR3 consists of 12 residues. The CDR3 DNA reads as TGTGCCAGCAACAGCGGAACCTACGAGCAGTACTTC. It translates to CASNSGTYEQYF.

This chain joins TRBV6-6 and TRBJ1-2; D is uncertain. Trimming left V 7 bases short and J 6 bases short, with 9 bases between. Per germline, CDR1 MNHNY and CDR2 SVGAGI (reference sequence). The CDR3 is 11 residues long. The CDR3 here is CASTRTDGYTF. The CDR3 nucleotides are TGTGCCAGCACCCGGACGGATGGCTACACCTTC.

The rearrangement uses TRBV24-1 and TRBJ2-1; D unresolved. This CDR3 has 14 amino acids. V was trimmed by 3 bases and J by 8 bases, leaving 13 bases between them. Germline V gene data show CDR1 as KGHDR and CDR2 as SFDVKD. This chain's CDR3 is CATSDRSPGDEQFF. The CDR3 coding sequence is TGTGCCACCAGTGATCGATCACCTGGGGATGAGCAGTTCTTC.

This clone was counted between two and nine times. The genes are TRBV9 and TRBJ2-7, with 7 bases lining up with TRBD2. V lost 0 bases to trimming and J lost 5 bases; unmatched junction nucleotides: 8. The CDR3 is 15 residues long. The germline gives CDR1 SGDLS, CDR2 YYNGEE. In nucleotides, the CDR3 is TGTGCCAGCAGCGTAGGCGGGAGTGGCCTCCACGAGCAGTACTTC. It encodes CASSVGGSGLHEQYF.

The rearrangement joins TRBV9 to TRBJ2-3; weak D call: TRBD2 (6 bases). This CDR3 comprises 15 residues. Germline V gene lookup returns CDR1 SGDLS and CDR2 YYNGEE. V dropped 0 bases and J dropped 5 bases, with 13 bases sitting between them. The CDR3 protein is CASSVEGTDGDTQYF. CDR3 coding DNA: TGTGCCAGCAGCGTAGAGGGGACTGACGGAGATACGCAGTATTTT.

This clone has a handful of counts. At the DNA level, this CDR3 is encoded by other sequences in the same sample as well. The rearrangement joins TRBV18 to TRBJ2-3; D gene uncertain. The germline gives CDR1 KGHSH, CDR2 LQKENI. The length of the CDR3 is 12 residues. V lost 3 bases and J 2 bases, leaving 3 bases between the germline ends. The CDR3 DNA reads TGTGCCAGCTCACCCTACACAGATACGCAGTATTTT. Residues: CASSPYTDTQYF.

The rearrangement joins TRBV4-2 to TRBJ2-7; D possibly corresponds to TRBD2 (5 bases). The CDR3 spans 12 residues. V was pared by 3 bases and J by 7 bases, with 10 bases between. Germline V gene lookup returns CDR1 LGHNA and CDR2 YNFKEQ. The CDR3 DNA sequence: TGTGCCAGCAGCCAGCCTTCGGGGGAGCAGTACTTC. Translating it yields CASSQPSGEQYF.

This clone has just one count. The chain joins TRBV20-1 to TRBJ1-2, with D uncertain. Trimming left V 4 bases short and J 6 bases short, with 6 bases between. Germline V gene data show CDR1 as DFQATT and CDR2 as SNEGSKA (reference sequence). The CDR3 extends over 10 amino acids. CDR3 in amino acids: CSAIQNGYTF. As DNA, the CDR3 is TGCAGTGCTATACAGAATGGCTACACCTTC.

DNA for the CDR3: TGTGCCAGCAGTCCGAGGCTGGGAATATCCCCCCAGCATTTT. As protein: CASSPRLGISPQHF. V is TRBV5-8 and J is TRBJ1-5; D gene ambiguous. This CDR3 spans 14 amino acids. Trimming removed 5 bases at V and 10 bases at J, with 19 bases between. Per the germline V gene, CDR1 is SGHTS and CDR2 is YDEGEE.